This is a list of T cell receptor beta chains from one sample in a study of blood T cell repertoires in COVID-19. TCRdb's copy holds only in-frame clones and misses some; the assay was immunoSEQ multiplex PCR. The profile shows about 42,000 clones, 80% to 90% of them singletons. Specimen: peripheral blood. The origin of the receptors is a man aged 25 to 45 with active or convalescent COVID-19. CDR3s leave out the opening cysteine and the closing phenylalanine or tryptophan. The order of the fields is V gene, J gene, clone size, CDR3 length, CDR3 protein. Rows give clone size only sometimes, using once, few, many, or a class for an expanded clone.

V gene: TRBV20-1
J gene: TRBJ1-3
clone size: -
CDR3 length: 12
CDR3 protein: SASGTGVGNTIY

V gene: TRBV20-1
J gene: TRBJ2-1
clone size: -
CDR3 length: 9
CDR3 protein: SARDLDEQF

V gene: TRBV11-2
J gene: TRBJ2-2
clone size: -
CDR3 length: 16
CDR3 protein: ASSLLVGTPRNTGELF

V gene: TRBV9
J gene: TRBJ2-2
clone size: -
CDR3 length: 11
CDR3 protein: ASSVDYTGELF

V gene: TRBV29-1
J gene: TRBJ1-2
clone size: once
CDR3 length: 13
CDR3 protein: SVIDRANSLYGYT

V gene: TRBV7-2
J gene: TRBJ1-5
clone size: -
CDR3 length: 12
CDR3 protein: ASSLETGNQPQH

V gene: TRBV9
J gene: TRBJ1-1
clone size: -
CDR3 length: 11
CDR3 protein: ASSGIVNTEAF

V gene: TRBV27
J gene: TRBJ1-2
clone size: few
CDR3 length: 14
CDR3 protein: ASSLGIPTGDYGYT

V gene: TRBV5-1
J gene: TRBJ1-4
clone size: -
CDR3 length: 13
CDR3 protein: ASSLGAGGNEKLF

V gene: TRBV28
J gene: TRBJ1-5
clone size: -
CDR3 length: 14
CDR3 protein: ASSWTGPMSNQPQH

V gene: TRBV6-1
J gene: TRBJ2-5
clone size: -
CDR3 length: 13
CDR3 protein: ASSSSLGLVETQY

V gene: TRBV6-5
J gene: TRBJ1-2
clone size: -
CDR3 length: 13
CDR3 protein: ASSQDRGQVYGYT

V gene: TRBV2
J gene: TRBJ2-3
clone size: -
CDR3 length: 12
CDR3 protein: ASRPGQGAHTQY

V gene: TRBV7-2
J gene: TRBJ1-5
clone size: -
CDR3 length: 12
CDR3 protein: ASSSTGLYQPQH

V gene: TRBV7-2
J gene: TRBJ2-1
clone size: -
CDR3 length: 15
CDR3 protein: ASSLVGLAGAGNEQF

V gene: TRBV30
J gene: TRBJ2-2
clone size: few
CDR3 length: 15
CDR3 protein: AWSGEAGSSNTGELF

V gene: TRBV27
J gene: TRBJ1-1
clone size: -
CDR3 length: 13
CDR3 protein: ASSPTGLPNTEAF

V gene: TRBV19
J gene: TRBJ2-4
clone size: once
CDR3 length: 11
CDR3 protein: ASSGPGLNIQY

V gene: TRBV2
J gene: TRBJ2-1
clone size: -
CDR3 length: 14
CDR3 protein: ASTQNGGGLAGVSF

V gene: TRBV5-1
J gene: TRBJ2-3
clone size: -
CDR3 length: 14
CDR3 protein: ASSSPSGGVTDTQY

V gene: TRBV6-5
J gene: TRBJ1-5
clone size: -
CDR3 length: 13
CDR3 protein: ASSPRYMGNQPQH

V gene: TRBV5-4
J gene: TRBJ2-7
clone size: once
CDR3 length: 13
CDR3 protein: ASSRGGTDSYEQY

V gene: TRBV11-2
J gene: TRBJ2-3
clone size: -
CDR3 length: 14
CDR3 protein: ASTDRLAGATDTQY